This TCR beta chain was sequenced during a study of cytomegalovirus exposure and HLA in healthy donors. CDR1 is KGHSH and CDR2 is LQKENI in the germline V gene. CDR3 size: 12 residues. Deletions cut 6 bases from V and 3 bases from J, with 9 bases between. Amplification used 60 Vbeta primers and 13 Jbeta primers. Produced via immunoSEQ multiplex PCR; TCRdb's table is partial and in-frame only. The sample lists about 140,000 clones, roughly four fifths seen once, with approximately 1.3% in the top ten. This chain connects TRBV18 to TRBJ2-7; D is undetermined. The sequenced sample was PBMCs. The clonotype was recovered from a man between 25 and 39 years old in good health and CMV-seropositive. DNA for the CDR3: TGTGCCAGCTCTCGCCTCGGCTACGAGCAGTACTTC. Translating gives CASSRLGYEQYF.